Many counts were recorded for the clone carrying this TCR beta chain. Its antigen is still unknown. RNA transcripts were the template for amplifying TCR beta CDR3 regions. When the TCR CDR3 underwent first-round RT-PCR, the HTBI primer set was used. TCRdb recomputed calls from the multiplex PCR reads with MiXCR, one row per CDR3 protein. Here the sample spans 500,000 to 650,000 distinct CDR3 sequences, just under 20% being singletons. Each diagnosis drew on symptoms, thyroxine, TRAb, thyroid ultrasound and orbital computed tomography findings. These data come from a study of T cells in Graves' hyperthyroidism and ophthalmopathy. General observations from the study: Progression to ophthalmopathy was predicted a median of roughly 6.5 months early.

Deletions cut 0 bases from V and 9 bases from J, with 18 bases between. CDR1 is LGHDT, CDR2 YNNKEL, per germline (reference sequence). This CDR3 has 16 residues. This clonotype originated in a man aged 35 to 55 with Graves' ophthalmopathy. Input material: blood. The chain uses TRBV3-1 and TRBJ1-5, with D maybe TRBD1 (5 bases). The CDR3 nucleotides read TGTGCCAGCAGCCAAGATAACCAGGGTCTGTACCCGCCCCAGCATTTT. Amino acids: CASSQDNQGLYPPQHF. Full variable domain (outside the CDR3, taken from reference TRBV3-1 and TRBJ1-5): DTAVSQTPKYLVTQMGNDKSIKCEQNLGHDTMYWYKQDSKKFLKIMFSYNNKELIINETVPNRFSPKSPDKAHLNLHINSLELGDSAVYFCASSQDNQGLYPPQHFGDGTRLSIL.